This T cell receptor beta chain was identified during a study of CD8+ T cells in alopecia areata. TCR sequencing used cDNA made by reverse transcription of extracted RNA. The assay was immunoSEQ multiplex PCR, and TCRdb's table has in-frame clones only and misses some. The sample has tens of thousands of clones, 65% to 80% seen once. This clonotype originated in a human donor with alopecia areata. The sample comprised NKG2D-low CD8+ T cells sorted from blood.

DNA of the CDR3: TGTGCCAGCAGCTCCTGGACTAGCGGGGGTTACGAGCAGTACTTC. This encodes CASSSWTSGGYEQYF. The V and J genes are TRBV7-8 and TRBJ2-7, with 13 bases identical to TRBD2. In germline, CDR1 is SGHVS, CDR2 FQNEAQ. There are 15 residues in the CDR3. V gave up 4 bases and J gave up 4 bases; unmatched junction bases: 4.